This T cell receptor beta chain derives from a study of OX40 agonist ivuxolimab in advanced cancers. Study details: Three patients, one with hepatocellular carcinoma and two with cutaneous melanoma, achieved partial responses. Whole-study results and caveats: Partly responding patients at 0.1-3.0 mg/kg showed some of the smallest clonal expansion. The CD4+ and CD8+ T cells in the blood had expanded clonally by week 6 at 0.1 to 3.0 mg/kg.

This clone came up once. Its target is not known. Patients with autoimmune history or systemic immunosuppression were excluded. Assay used: immunoSEQ multiplex PCR; TCRdb lists only in-frame clones, some missing. The repertoire holds about 32,000 clones, with 70% to 85% as singletons. Trimming left V 1 base short and J 7 bases short, with 16 bases between. This CDR3 spans 16 amino acids. Germline V gene lookup returns CDR1 MNHEY and CDR2 SVGAGI. This rearrangement joins TRBV6-5 to TRBJ2-2; tentatively, D is TRBD1 or TRBD2 (5 bases each). Sequencing used CD4+ or CD8+ T cells sorted from blood, obtained in a trial of the OX40 agonist ivuxolimab. The origin of this receptor is an adult with an advanced solid tumor such as melanoma, head and neck, liver or kidney cancer. CDR3 protein: CASSYFRDRWVGELFF. CDR3 sequence (DNA): TGTGCCAGCAGTTACTTCCGGGACCGTTGGGTCGGGGAGCTGTTTTTT.